The T cell receptor (beta chain) under discussion was sequenced for a study of cytomegalovirus exposure and HLA in healthy donors. Findings and caveats of the study: Trimming of TCR beta V- and J-genes showed a link, identified in a later analysis, to a missense DCLRE1C variant. The study listed 164 cytomegalovirus-associated TCR beta chains.

The PCR was carried out with 60 Vbeta primers and 13 Jbeta primers. The data were produced by immunoSEQ multiplex PCR, yet TCRdb's version contains in-frame clones alone and is incomplete. In total, the table holds around 100,000 clones. The CDR3 length is 13 residues. Trimming cost V 2 bases and J 6 bases; bases outside gene matches: 1. Germline V gene lookup returns CDR1 KGHSH and CDR2 LQKENI. Worth noting for this clone: The target antigen is unknown.

The TCR originated in a man aged 40-49 years in good health and CMV-seropositive. The chain employs TRBV18 and TRBJ2-7; TRBD1 agrees at 10 bases. Specimen: PBMCs. The CDR3 bases are TGTGCCAGCTCACCAGACAGGGGGCTCGAGCAGTACTTC. It yields the protein CASSPDRGLEQYF.